The next 25 T cell receptor beta chains were all read from a single sample in a study of shared T cell receptors in the human thymus. Sequencing used immunoSEQ multiplex PCR; TCRdb keeps in-frame clones, though not all of them. The sample has 720,000 or so clones; over 75% are singletons. Separately, the same data were catalogued under a study of human thymus T cells.

Sequenced: thymocytes. These receptors came from a girl under two years old with a congenital heart defect.

The chain is built from TRBV19 and TRBJ1-1; D is uncertain. Trimming took 1 base from V and 3 from J, leaving 9 bases between them. Germline values: CDR1 LNHDA, CDR2 SQIVND (reference sequence). The length of the CDR3 is 14 residues. The chain's CDR3 is CASSIAGRDTEAFF. DNA for the CDR3: TGTGCCAGTAGTATAGCCGGGAGAGACACTGAAGCTTTCTTT.

This clone has only one observation. The chain employs TRBV5-6 and TRBJ2-3, with no clear D. Germline V gene lookup returns CDR1 SGHDT and CDR2 YYEEEE. The CDR3 has 12 amino acids. Trimming took 3 bases from V and 2 from J, leaving 4 bases between them. The CDR3 nucleotides read TGTGCCAGCAGCTACAACACAGATACGCAGTATTTT. This gives the protein CASSYNTDTQYF.

In nucleotides, the CDR3 is TGTGCCATCAGATCGACAGGGGTCGGCGAAAAACTGTTTTTT. Translating it yields CAIRSTGVGEKLFF. The chain couples TRBV10-3 to TRBJ1-4; 8 bases are a match to TRBD1. This CDR3 contains 14 residues. J lost 8 bases, V lost 6 bases, and 8 bases had no gene match. Per germline, CDR1 ENHRY and CDR2 SYGVKD.

The V and J genes are TRBV5-4 and TRBJ2-5, with D unclear. CDR1 is SGHNT, CDR2 YYREEE, per germline (reference sequence). The V and J ends lost 1 base and 7 bases respectively, with 5 bases between them. CDR3 length equals 11 residues. In DNA form, the CDR3 reads TGTGCCAGCAGCTTGTCCGGGACCCAGTACTTC. Translating it yields CASSLSGTQYF.

Only one count was recorded for this clone. CDR3 in DNA: TGCGCCAGCAGCTACGTCCGGGACAGATATGAAGCTTTCTTT. The encoded protein is CASSYVRDRYEAFF. This chain links TRBV4-1 with TRBJ1-1; 7 bases line up with TRBD1. CDR1 MGHRA and CDR2 YSYEKL come from the germline V gene. CDR3 size: 14 residues. V shed 5 bases and J 7 bases; nucleotides not matched to a gene: 10.

DNA for the CDR3: TGCGCCAGCAGCTTGATGGCAGGGGTCTACACCGGGGAGCTGTTTTTT. It specifies CASSLMAGVYTGELFF. This chain uses TRBV5-1 with TRBJ2-2, with D possibly TRBD1 on 6 matching bases. Germline V lookup: CDR1 SGHRS, CDR2 YFSETQ. CDR3 size: 16 residues. Trimming shortened V by 1 base and J by 3 bases, and 13 bases separated the two germline ends.

The V call is TRBV28, the J call TRBJ2-7, with 8 positions matching TRBD1. The CDR3 is 17 residues long. Per the germline V gene, CDR1 is MDHEN and CDR2 is SYDVKM. V lost 4 bases and J lost 0; bases outside the gene matches: 11. CDR3 region: CASSSPGQGKSSYEQYF. The CDR3 DNA reads TGTGCCAGCAGTTCCCCCGGACAGGGTAAGAGCTCCTACGAGCAGTACTTC. The full variable domain, with the rest looked up from reference TRBV28 and TRBJ2-7, is DVKVTQSSRYLVKRTGEKVFLECVQDMDHENMFWYRQDPGLGLRLIYFSYDVKMKEKGDIPEGYSVSREKKERFSLILESASTNQTSMYLCASSSPGQGKSSYEQYFGPGTRLTVT.

The J gene is TRBJ2-1, the V gene TRBV5-1; maybe TRBD1 (7 bases). The CDR3 consists of 16 residues. Germline assignment: CDR1 SGHRS and CDR2 YFSETQ. The ends were cut back, 0 bases at V and 6 bases at J, with 16 bases in the middle. Here the CDR3 reads CASSLVVRGTPNEQFF. The CDR3 DNA sequence: TGCGCCAGCAGCTTGGTGGTCAGGGGGACTCCCAATGAGCAGTTCTTC.

The rearrangement joins TRBV5-6 to TRBJ1-1; D may be TRBD1 (5 bases). Between the trimmed V and J ends, which lost 7 bases and 1 base, there was a span of 11 bases. CDR3 length: 13 amino acids. Germline-derived CDR1 and CDR2 are SGHDT and YYEEEE. The chain's CDR3 is CASVRQGNTEAFF. The DNA for the CDR3 is TGTGCCAGCGTAAGGCAGGGGAACACTGAAGCTTTCTTT.

The chain has TRBV28 and TRBJ1-5; D unclear. Germline V gene lookup returns CDR1 MDHEN and CDR2 SYDVKM. V shed 3 bases and J shed 0 bases, with 18 bases lying between them. This CDR3 has 18 residues. The chain's CDR3 is CASSFCPQEVSSNQPQHF. In DNA, the CDR3 is TGTGCCAGCAGTTTTTGCCCTCAGGAGGTCAGTAGCAATCAGCCCCAGCATTTT.

Here the CDR3 reads CASRNRGDTEAFF. The DNA of the CDR3 is TGCGCCAGCAGAAACAGGGGGGACACTGAAGCTTTCTTT. The chain couples TRBV10-1 to TRBJ1-1; 8 positions agree with TRBD1. The J segment lost 3 bases and the V segment lost 6 bases, leaving 3 bases of the junction unmatched. CDR1 and CDR2 (germline): WNHNN, SYGVQD (reference sequence). The CDR3 spans 13 residues.

Here the CDR3 reads CSEELAGNNNEQFF. CDR3 bases: TGCAGCGAGGAACTAGCGGGGAATAACAATGAGCAGTTCTTC. The chain employs TRBV29-1 and TRBJ2-1; 10 bases are a match to TRBD2. The CDR3 totals 14 residues. CDR1 and CDR2 from the germline V gene are SQVTM and ANQGSEA. J gave up 5 bases and V 7 bases, and 8 bases lay outside the gene matches.

This clone appeared a single time. One junction end disagrees with the germline gene, perhaps due to a read error. The gene calls are TRBV19 and TRBJ2-1, with a weak D call TRBD2 (5 bases). Germline assignment: CDR1 LNHDA and CDR2 SQIVND (reference sequence). The CDR3 is made up of 16 amino acids. The chain's CDR3 is CASSIIRESSNNEQFF. DNA of the CDR3: TGTGCCAGTAGTATTATTCGGGAAAGCTCCAACAATGAGCAGTTCTTC. Based on the CDR3 plus reference TRBV19 and TRBJ2-1, the full variable domain is DGGITQSPKYLFRKEGQNVTLSCEQNLNHDAMYWYRQDPGQGLRLIYYSQIVNDFQKGDIAEGYSVSREKKESFPLTVTSAQKNPTAFYLCASSIIRESSNNEQFFGPGTRLTVL.

V gene TRBV5-1 combines with J gene TRBJ1-4, with a weak D call TRBD1 (5 bases). The V and J ends lost 0 bases and 8 bases respectively, with 17 bases between them. The CDR3 totals 16 residues. The germline V gene encodes CDR1 SGHRS and CDR2 YFSETQ. The CDR3 DNA is TGCGCCAGCAGCTTGGAACCGCAGCGGGGCGGAGAAAAACTGTTTTTT. As protein: CASSLEPQRGGEKLFF.

This chain uses TRBV4-2 with TRBJ2-2; D is possibly TRBD2 (6 bases). V was trimmed by 4 bases and J by 5 bases, leaving 14 bases between them. The CDR3 is 15 residues long. Germline CDR1 LGHNA, CDR2 YNFKEQ. This CDR3 is CASSRRPTSTGELFF. Written as DNA, the CDR3 is TGTGCCAGCAGCCGACGCCCGACTAGTACCGGGGAGCTGTTTTTT.

The chain links TRBV6-5 to TRBJ1-3, with D hard to call. Germline CDR1 MNHEY, CDR2 SVGAGI. CDR3 length: 12 amino acids. The V gene lost 2 bases and the J gene lost 9 bases, with 8 bases spanning the gap. CDR3 coding DNA: TGTGCCAGCAGTTACCCCTCGGGCACCATATATTTT. It yields the protein CASSYPSGTIYF.

The genes are TRBV21-1 and TRBJ2-7; no check of the table's D call, TRBD2, against the DNA was made. TRBV21-1 has pseudogene status. This CDR3 has 15 residues. CDR3 loop: CASSAEGRSLYEQYF. The CDR3 DNA follows: TGTGCCAGCAGCGCAGAAGGGAGATCCCTGTACGAGCAGTACTTC.

This chain uses TRBV25-1 with TRBJ2-7; 7 nucleotides agree with TRBD1. Trimming took 8 bases from V and 8 from J; bases not matched to a gene: 9. In germline, CDR1 is MGHDK, CDR2 SYGVNS. CDR3 length: 12 residues. The CDR3 loop reads CASGQNRGQQYF. The CDR3 DNA follows: TGTGCCAGCGGACAGAACAGGGGACAGCAGTACTTC.

The J gene is TRBJ2-7, the V gene TRBV11-2; 9 bases fit TRBD1. Germline V gene sequence: CDR1 SGHAT, CDR2 FQNNGV. The CDR3 consists of 17 residues. V lost 3 bases and J lost 2; bases outside the gene matches: 11. CDR3 sequence: CASSFASRDRDTYEQYF. CDR3 DNA sequence: TGTGCCAGCAGCTTTGCTTCGCGGGACAGGGACACCTACGAGCAGTACTTC. The whole variable domain, remainder taken from reference TRBV11-2 and TRBJ2-7, is EAGVAQSPRYKIIEKRQSVAFWCNPISGHATLYWYQQILGQGPKLLIQFQNNGVVDDSQLPKDRFSAERLKGVDSTLKIQPAKLEDSAVYLCASSFASRDRDTYEQYFGPGTRLTVT.

To note about this clone: Additional DNA sequences in this sample encode the identical CDR3. J is TRBJ2-6 and V is TRBV6-5, with D tentatively TRBD2 (7 bases). The V end was cut by 0 bases, the J end by 4 bases, with 10 bases between. The CDR3 runs 16 residues. Germline V CDR1 and CDR2: MNHEY, SVGAGI. CDR3 amino acids: CASSYSGGRGANVLTF. CDR3 nucleotide sequence: TGTGCCAGCAGTTACTCCGGGGGGCGCGGGGCCAACGTCCTGACTTTC.

This rearrangement joins TRBV7-2 to TRBJ2-2; 7 bases map to TRBD1. CDR1 and CDR2 from the germline V gene are SGHTA and FQGNSA. The CDR3 consists of 17 residues. Trimming cost V 5 bases and J 6 bases; bases outside gene matches: 15. Here the CDR3 reads CASSLVMEDRAPGELFF. The CDR3 region has the DNA TGTGCCAGCAGCCTTGTGATGGAAGACAGGGCTCCCGGGGAGCTGTTTTTT. Filled out from reference TRBV7-2 and TRBJ2-2, the complete variable domain reads GAGVSQSPSNKVTEKGKDVELRCDPISGHTALYWYRQSLGQGLEFLIYFQGNSAPDKSGLPSDRFSAERTGGSVSTLTIQRTQQEDSAVYLCASSLVMEDRAPGELFFGEGSRLTVL.

The gene calls are TRBV6-1 and TRBJ1-2; weak D call: TRBD1 (6 bases). CDR1 is MNHNS and CDR2 is SASEGT in the germline V gene. The CDR3 consists of 15 residues. With 4 bases removed from V and 5 bases from J, the gap between germline ends came to 17 bases. The CDR3 DNA sequence: TGTGCCAGCAGTGGAAACAGGGATTCCCTTTATGGCTACACCTTC. Protein product: CASSGNRDSLYGYTF.

This chain links TRBV16 with TRBJ1-2; 8 bases map to TRBD1. After removal of 0 bases from V and 4 bases from J, the junction contained 4 bases not matched to a gene. Per germline, CDR1 KGHSY and CDR2 FQNENV. This CDR3 spans 15 amino acids. The DNA of the CDR3 is TGTGCCAGCAGCCAATCCTCAGGGGGCAGCTATGGCTACACCTTC. This sequence encodes CASSQSSGGSYGYTF.

The chain joins TRBV16 to TRBJ1-2, with 7 bases aligning to TRBD1. Germline CDR1 and CDR2: KGHSY and FQNENV. Trimming took 4 bases from V and 0 from J; bases not matched to a gene: 2. The CDR3 has 14 amino acids. The CDR3 spells CASSPTGTNYGYTF. DNA for the CDR3: TGTGCCAGCAGCCCGACAGGGACTAACTATGGCTACACCTTC.

This clone is a singleton in its sample. This chain links TRBV27 with TRBJ2-5; 13 positions agree with TRBD2. CDR3 length: 18 residues. CDR1 and CDR2 from the germline V gene are MNHEY and SMNVEV (reference sequence). Germline trimming cut 5 bases from V and 2 bases from J; bases unmatched to any gene: 11. The CDR3 DNA reads TGTGCCAGCAGTCTCAAACGGACTAGCGGGGGCGCTCAAGAGACCCAGTACTTC. Its protein product is CASSLKRTSGGAQETQYF.